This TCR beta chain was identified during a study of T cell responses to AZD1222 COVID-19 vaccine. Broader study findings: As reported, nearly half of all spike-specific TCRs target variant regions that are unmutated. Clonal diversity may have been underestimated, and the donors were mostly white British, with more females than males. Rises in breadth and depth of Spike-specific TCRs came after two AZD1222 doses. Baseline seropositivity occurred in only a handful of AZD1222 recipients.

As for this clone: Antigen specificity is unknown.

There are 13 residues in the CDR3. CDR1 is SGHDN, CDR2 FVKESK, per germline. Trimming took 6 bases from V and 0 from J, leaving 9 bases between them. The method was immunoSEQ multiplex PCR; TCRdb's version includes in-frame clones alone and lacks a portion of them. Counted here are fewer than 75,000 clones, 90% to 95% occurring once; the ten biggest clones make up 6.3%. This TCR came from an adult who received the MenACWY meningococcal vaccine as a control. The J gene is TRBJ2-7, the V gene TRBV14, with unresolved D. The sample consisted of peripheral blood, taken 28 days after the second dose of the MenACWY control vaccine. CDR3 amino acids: CASSTQSSYEQYF. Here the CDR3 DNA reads TGTGCCAGCAGTACACAGAGCTCCTACGAGCAGTACTTC.